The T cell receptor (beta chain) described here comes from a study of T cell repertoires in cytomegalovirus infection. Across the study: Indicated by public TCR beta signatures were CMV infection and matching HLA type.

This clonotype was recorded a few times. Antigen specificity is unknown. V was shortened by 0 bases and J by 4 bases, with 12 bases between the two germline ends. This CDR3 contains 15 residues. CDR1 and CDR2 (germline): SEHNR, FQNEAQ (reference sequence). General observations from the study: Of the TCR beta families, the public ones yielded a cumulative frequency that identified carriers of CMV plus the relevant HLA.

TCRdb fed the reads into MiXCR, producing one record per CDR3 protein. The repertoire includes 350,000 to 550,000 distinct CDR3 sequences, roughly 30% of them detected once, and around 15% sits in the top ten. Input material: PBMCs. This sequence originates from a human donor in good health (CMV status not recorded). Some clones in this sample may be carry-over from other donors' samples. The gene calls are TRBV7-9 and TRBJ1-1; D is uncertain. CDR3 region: CASSLAVGASTEAFF. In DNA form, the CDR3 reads TGTGCCAGCAGCTTAGCGGTCGGAGCGAGCACTGAAGCTTTCTTT.